This T cell receptor (beta chain) is from a study of control samples from healthy donors and cancer patients. Germline assignment: CDR1 MDHEN and CDR2 SYDVKM. V was shortened by 2 bases and J by 4 bases, with 11 bases between the two germline ends. The CDR3 loop spans 14 amino acids. Sequencing used immunoSEQ multiplex PCR; TCRdb keeps in-frame clones, though not all of them. The sample records about 180,000 clones, 85% to 95% being singletons. This receptor was obtained from a man younger than 45 in good health. This chain connects TRBV28 to TRBJ1-1; tentative D call: TRBD1 (5 bases). Sequencing was carried out using blood. For the CDR3, the DNA is TGTGCCAGCAGTTTAAGGAGGGACGCCACTGAAGCTTTCTTT. This sequence encodes CASSLRRDATEAFF.